The present TCR beta chain was sequenced within a study of T cell responses to AZD1222 COVID-19 vaccine. TCRdb's copy holds only in-frame clones and misses some; the assay was immunoSEQ multiplex PCR. The sample consists of roughly 100,000 clones, about 85% of them appearing once. The CDR3 contains 13 residues. The V gene's germline CDR1 is LGHNA and CDR2 YNFKEQ. The V and J ends lost 0 bases and 11 bases respectively, with 13 bases between them. The rearrangement uses TRBV4-2 and TRBJ1-1, with no clear D. The sample in question was peripheral blood, obtained 28 days after the second AZD1222 dose. This clonotype was sampled from an adult who received the AZD1222 COVID-19 vaccine. Here the CDR3 reads CASSQDRRIWAFF. The CDR3 region has the DNA TGTGCCAGCAGCCAAGATAGAAGGATATGGGCTTTCTTT.